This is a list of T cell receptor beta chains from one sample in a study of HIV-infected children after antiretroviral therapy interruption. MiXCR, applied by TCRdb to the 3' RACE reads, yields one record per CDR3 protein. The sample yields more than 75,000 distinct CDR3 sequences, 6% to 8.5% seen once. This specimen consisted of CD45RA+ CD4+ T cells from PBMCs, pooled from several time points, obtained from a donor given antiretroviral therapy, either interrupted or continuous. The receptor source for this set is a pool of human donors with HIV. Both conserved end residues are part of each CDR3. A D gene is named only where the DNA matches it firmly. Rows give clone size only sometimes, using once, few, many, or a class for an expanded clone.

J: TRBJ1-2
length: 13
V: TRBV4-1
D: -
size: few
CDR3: CASSQDLRSGYTF
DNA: TGCGCCAGCAGCCAAGATCTCAGGTCCGGCTACACCTTC

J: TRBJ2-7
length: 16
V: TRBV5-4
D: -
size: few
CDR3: CASGNRKGAGADEQYF
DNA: TGTGCCAGCGGTAACAGGAAGGGTGCAGGGGCAGACGAGCAGTACTTC

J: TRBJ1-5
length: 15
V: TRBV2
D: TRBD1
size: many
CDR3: CASRGTGDSNQPQHF
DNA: TGTGCCAGCAGGGGGACAGGTGATAGCAATCAGCCCCAGCATTTT

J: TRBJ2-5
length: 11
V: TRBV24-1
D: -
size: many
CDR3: CATKGRKTQYF
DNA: TGTGCCACCAAGGGGCGAAAGACCCAGTACTTC

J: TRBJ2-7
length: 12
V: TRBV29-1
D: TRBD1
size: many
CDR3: CSGGQGSNEQYF
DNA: TGCAGCGGGGGACAGGGGTCCAACGAGCAGTACTTC

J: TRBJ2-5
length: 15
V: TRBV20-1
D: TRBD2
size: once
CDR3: CSARLAGGLEETQYF
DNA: TGCAGTGCTAGACTAGCGGGGGGGCTCGAAGAGACCCAGTACTTC

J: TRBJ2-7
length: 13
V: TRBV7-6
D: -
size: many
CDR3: CASSSGGSYEQYF
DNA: TGTGCCAGCAGCTCTGGGGGGTCCTACGAGCAGTACTTC

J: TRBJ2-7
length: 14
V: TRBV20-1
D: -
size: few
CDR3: CSAAGRFRSYEQYF
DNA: TGCAGTGCCGCCGGACGGTTCCGCTCCTACGAGCAGTACTTC

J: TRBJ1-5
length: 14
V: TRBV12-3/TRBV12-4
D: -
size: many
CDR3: CASADESPNQPQHF
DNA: TGTGCCAGCGCCGATGAAAGTCCCAATCAGCCCCAGCATTTT

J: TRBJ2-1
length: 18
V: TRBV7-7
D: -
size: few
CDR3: CASSRKEAQGRTYNEQFF
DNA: TGTGCCAGCAGCCGCAAGGAAGCACAGGGCCGAACCTACAATGAGCAGTTCTTC

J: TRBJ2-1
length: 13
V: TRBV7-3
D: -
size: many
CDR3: CASSLDRNNEQFF
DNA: TGTGCCAGCAGCTTAGACAGGAACAATGAGCAGTTCTTC

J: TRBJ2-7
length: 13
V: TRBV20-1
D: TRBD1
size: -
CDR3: CSASRQGPYEQYF
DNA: TGCAGTGCCTCGCGACAGGGACCCTACGAGCAGTACTTC

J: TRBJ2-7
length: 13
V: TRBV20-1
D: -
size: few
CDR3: CSASSRINYEQYF
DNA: TGCAGTGCTAGTAGCAGGATAAACTACGAGCAGTACTTC

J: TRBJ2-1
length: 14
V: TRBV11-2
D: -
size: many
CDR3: CASSPRQEYNEQFF
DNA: TGTGCCAGCAGCCCCCGACAGGAATACAATGAGCAGTTCTTC

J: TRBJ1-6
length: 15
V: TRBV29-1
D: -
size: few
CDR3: CASGTSLMANSPLHF
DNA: TGCGCCTCCGGGACATCCCTTATGGCAAATTCACCCCTCCACTTT

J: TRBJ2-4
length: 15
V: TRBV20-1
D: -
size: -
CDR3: CSARDDPIAKNIQYF
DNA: TGCAGTGCTAGAGATGACCCGATAGCCAAAAACATTCAGTACTTC

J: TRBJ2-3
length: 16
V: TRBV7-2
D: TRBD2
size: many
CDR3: CASSPDGQSSGGIGYF
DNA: TGTGCCAGCAGCCCCGACGGGCAATCTAGCGGGGGCATCGGGTATTTT

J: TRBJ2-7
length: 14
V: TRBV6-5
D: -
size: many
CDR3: CASSRLGRVHEQYF
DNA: TGTGCCAGCAGTCGCCTTGGAAGGGTCCACGAGCAGTACTTC

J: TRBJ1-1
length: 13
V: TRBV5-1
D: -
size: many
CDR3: CASMGGGGTEAFF
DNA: TGCGCCAGCATGGGGGGAGGTGGCACTGAAGCTTTCTTT

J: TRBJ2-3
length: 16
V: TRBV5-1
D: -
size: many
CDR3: CASSIAGPESTDTQYF
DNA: TGCGCCAGCAGCATCGCCGGGCCGGAGAGCACAGATACGCAGTATTTT

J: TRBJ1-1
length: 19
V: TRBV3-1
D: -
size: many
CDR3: CASSLGRLNSLLMATEAFF
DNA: TGTGCCAGCAGCCTAGGCAGACTAAACTCCCTCCTCATGGCCACTGAAGCTTTCTTT

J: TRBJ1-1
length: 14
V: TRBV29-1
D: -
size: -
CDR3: CSVEVGIGDTEAFF
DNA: TGCAGCGTTGAAGTAGGGATTGGAGACACTGAAGCTTTCTTT

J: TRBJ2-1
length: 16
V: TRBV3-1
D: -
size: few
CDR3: CASSRAVSTSYNEQFF
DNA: TGTGCCAGCAGCCGAGCAGTTAGTACCTCCTACAATGAGCAGTTCTTC

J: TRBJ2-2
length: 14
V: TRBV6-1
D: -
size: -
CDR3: CASSSGPGTGELFF
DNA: TGTGCCAGCAGTTCTGGGCCGGGAACCGGGGAGCTGTTTTTT

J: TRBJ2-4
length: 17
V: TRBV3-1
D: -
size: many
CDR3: CASSQESARLAKNIQYF
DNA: TGTGCCAGCAGCCAAGAATCGGCGAGACTAGCCAAAAACATTCAGTACTTC

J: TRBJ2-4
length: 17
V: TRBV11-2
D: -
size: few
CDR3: CASSSPGAAGAKNIQYF
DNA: TGTGCCAGCAGCTCCCCCGGGGCCGCCGGGGCCAAAAACATTCAGTACTTC

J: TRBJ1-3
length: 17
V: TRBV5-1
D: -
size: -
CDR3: CASSLASLKVSGNTIYF
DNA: TGCGCCAGCAGCTTGGCCTCTTTGAAGGTTTCTGGAAACACCATATATTTT

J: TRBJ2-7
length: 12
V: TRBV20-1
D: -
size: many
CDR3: CSAAARGDEQYF
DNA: TGCAGTGCTGCAGCTAGGGGCGACGAGCAGTACTTC

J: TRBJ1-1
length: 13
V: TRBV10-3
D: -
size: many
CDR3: CAISDRLQAEAFF
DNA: TGTGCCATCAGTGATAGGTTACAGGCGGAAGCTTTCTTT

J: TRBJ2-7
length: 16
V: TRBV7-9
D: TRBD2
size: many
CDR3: CASSLASLAGFDEQYF
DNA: TGTGCCAGCAGCTTAGCGAGCCTAGCGGGTTTTGACGAGCAGTACTTC

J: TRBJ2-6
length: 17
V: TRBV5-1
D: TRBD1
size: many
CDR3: CASSLWTGVTGANVLTF
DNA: TGCGCCAGCAGCCTCTGGACAGGGGTAACTGGGGCCAACGTCCTGACTTTC

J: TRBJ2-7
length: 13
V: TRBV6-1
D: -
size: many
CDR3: CASRRLRTYEQYF
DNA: TGTGCCAGCCGGAGACTGAGAACCTACGAGCAGTACTTC

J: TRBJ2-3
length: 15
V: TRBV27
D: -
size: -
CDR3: CASSLGERGTDTQYF
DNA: TGTGCCAGCAGTTTAGGCGAGAGGGGCACAGATACGCAGTATTTT

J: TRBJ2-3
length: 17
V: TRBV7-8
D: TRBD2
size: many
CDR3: CASSFRLAGGSTDTQYF
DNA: TGTGCCAGCAGCTTTAGACTAGCGGGGGGGAGCACAGATACGCAGTATTTT

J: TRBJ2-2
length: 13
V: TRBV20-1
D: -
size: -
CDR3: CSAKTANTGELFF
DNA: TGCAGTGCTAAGACAGCGAACACCGGGGAGCTGTTTTTT

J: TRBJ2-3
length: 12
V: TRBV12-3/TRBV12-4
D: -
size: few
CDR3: CASSLGKDTQYF
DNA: TGTGCCAGCAGTTTAGGCAAAGATACGCAGTATTTT

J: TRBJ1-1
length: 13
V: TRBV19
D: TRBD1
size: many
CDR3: CASSIAGGGEAFF
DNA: TGTGCCAGTAGTATTGCAGGGGGCGGTGAAGCTTTCTTT

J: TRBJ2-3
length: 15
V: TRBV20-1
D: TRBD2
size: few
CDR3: CSALRTSGYTDTQYF
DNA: TGCAGTGCTCTCCGGACTAGCGGTTACACAGATACGCAGTATTTT

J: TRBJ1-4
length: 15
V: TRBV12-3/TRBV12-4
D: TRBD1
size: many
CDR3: CASSPHRRGDEKLFF
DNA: TGTGCCAGCAGCCCCCACCGCAGGGGGGATGAAAAACTGTTTTTT

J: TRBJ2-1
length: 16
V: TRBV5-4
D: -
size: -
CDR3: CASSLSAGSAYNEQFF
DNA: TGTGCCAGCAGCTTGAGTGCTGGGTCTGCCTACAATGAGCAGTTCTTC

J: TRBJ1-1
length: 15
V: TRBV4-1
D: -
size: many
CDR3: CASSQDVQRNTEAFF
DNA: TGCGCCAGCAGCCAAGATGTACAACGGAATACTGAAGCTTTCTTT

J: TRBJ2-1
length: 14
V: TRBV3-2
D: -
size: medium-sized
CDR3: CASSQYSNGDEQFF
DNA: TGTGCCAGCAGCCAATACTCAAACGGGGATGAGCAGTTCTTC

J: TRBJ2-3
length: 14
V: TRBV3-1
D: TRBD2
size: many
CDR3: CASSSSGGADTQYF
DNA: TGTGCCAGCAGCTCTAGCGGGGGGGCAGATACGCAGTATTTT

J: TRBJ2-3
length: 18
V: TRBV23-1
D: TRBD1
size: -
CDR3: CASRHTSQQGYGTDTQYF
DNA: TGCGCCAGCCGTCATACATCCCAACAGGGGTACGGCACAGATACGCAGTATTTT